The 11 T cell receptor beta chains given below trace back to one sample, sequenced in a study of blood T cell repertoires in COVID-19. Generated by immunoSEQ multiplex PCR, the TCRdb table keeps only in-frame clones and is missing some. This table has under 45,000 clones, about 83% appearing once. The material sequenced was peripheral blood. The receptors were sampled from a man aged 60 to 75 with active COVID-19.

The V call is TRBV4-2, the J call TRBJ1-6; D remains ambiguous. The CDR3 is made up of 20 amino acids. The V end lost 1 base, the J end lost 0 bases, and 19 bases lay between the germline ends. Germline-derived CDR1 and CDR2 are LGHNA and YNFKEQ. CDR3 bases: TGTGCCAGCAGCCAAGTTGGCAACACGGGTCCAAGCTCCTATAATTCACCCCTCCACTTT. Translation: CASSQVGNTGPSSYNSPLHF.

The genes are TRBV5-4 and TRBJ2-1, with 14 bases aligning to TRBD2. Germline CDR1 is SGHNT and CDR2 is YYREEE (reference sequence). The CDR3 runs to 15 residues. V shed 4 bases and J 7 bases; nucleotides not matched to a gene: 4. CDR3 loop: CASSGTSGGQNEQFF. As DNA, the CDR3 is TGTGCCAGCAGCGGGACTAGCGGGGGTCAGAATGAGCAGTTCTTC.

DNA of the CDR3: TGTGCCAGCAGTTCCCTGGCCGCCGGGACACATAACTATGGCTACACCTTC. Its translation: CASSSLAAGTHNYGYTF. The chain joins TRBV27 to TRBJ1-2; D perhaps matches TRBD1 (6 bases). This CDR3 is 17 amino acids long. V dropped 4 bases and J dropped 1 base, with 19 bases sitting between them. The V gene's germline CDR1 is MNHEY and CDR2 SMNVEV (reference sequence).

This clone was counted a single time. This CDR3 reads CASSETGRDGYTF. CDR3 DNA: TGTGCCAGCAGTGAAACCGGGAGGGATGGCTACACCTTC. The chain carries TRBV6-1 and TRBJ1-2; D not certain. CDR1 is MNHNS, CDR2 SASEGT, per germline. The CDR3 contains 13 residues. V lost 2 bases to trimming and J lost 6 bases, with 10 bases between them.

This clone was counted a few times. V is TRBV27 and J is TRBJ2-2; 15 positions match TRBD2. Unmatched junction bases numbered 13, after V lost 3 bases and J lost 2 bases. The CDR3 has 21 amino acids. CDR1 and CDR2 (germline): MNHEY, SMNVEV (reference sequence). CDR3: CASSLGWGLAGGSRNTGELFF. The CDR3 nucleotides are TGTGCCAGCAGTTTGGGTTGGGGACTAGCGGGGGGATCACGAAACACCGGGGAGCTGTTTTTT.

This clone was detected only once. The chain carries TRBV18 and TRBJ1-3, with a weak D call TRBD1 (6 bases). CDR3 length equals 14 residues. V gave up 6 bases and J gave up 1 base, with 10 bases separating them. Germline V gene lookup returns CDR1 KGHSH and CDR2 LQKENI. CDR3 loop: CASSLDRSGNTIYF. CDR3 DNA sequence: TGTGCCAGCTCCCTCGACAGGTCTGGAAACACCATATATTTT.

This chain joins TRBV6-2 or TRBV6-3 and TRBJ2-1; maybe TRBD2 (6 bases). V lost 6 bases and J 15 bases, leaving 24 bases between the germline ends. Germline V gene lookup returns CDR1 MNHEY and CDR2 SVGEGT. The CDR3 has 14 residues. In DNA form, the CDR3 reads TGTGCCAGCAGCGGGAGTGGGTCGAAATGGACCCCGTTCTTC. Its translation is CASSGSGSKWTPFF.

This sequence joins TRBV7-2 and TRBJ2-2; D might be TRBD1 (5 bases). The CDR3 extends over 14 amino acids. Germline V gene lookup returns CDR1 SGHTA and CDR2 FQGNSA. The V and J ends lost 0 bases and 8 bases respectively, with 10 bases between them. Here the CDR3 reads CASSLARWTGELFF. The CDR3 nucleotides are TGTGCCAGCAGCTTAGCGCGATGGACAGGGGAGCTGTTTTTT.

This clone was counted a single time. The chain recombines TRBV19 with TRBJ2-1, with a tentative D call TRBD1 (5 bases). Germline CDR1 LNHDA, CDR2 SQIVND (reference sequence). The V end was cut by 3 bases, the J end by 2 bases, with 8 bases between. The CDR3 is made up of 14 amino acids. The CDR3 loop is CASSMQGTYNEQFF. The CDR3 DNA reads TGTGCCAGTAGTATGCAGGGAACCTACAATGAGCAGTTCTTC.

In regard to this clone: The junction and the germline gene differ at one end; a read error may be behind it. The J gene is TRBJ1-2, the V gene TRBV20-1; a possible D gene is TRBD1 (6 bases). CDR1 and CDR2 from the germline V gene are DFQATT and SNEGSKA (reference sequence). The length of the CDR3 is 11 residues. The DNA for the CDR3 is TGCAGTGCCCCTCCGGGACACCCGAGCGAGTTC. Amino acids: CSAPPGHPSEF.

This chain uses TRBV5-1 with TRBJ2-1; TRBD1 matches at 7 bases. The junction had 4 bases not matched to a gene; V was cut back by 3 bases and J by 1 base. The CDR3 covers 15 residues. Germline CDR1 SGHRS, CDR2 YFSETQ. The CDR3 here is CASSSNRGSYNEQFF. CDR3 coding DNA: TGCGCCAGCAGCTCGAACAGGGGATCCTACAATGAGCAGTTCTTC.